This T cell receptor (beta chain) was found in a study of CD8 T cells in ankylosing spondylitis. Whole-study results and caveats: Among TCR beta sequences, a motif of several highly homologous variants appeared characteristic of ankylosing spondylitis blood.

From germline, CDR1 is SEHNR and CDR2 FQNEAQ (reference sequence). Unmatched junction bases numbered 8, after V lost 1 base and J lost 0 bases. This CDR3 has 17 residues. With regard to this clonotype: Its matching antigen is unknown.

In TCRdb, the 5' RACE reads were re-called with MiXCR into one record per CDR3 protein. The sample contains approximately 440,000 distinct CDR3 sequences, approximately 17% of which appear only once. The V and J genes are TRBV7-9 and TRBJ2-7; 8 bases are shared with TRBD1. This TCR came from a male donor with ankylosing spondylitis. What was sequenced was blood, either unsorted or a sorted T cell fraction (not recorded which). CDR3 region: CASSLVAGQENSYEQYF. In DNA, the CDR3 is TGTGCCAGCAGCTTAGTGGCGGGACAGGAAAACTCCTACGAGCAGTACTTC.